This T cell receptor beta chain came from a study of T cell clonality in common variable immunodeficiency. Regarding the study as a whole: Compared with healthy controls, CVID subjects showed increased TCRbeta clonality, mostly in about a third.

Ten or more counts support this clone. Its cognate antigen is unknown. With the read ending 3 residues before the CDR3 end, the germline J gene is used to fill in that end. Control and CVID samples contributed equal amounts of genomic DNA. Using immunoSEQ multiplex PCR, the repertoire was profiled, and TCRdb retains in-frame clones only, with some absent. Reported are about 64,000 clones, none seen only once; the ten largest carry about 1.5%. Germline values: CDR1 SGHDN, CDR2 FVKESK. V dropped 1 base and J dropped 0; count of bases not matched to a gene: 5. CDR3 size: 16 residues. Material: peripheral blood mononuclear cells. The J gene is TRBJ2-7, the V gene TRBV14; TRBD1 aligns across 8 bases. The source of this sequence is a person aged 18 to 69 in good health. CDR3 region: CASSQGRDRISYEQYF. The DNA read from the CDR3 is TGTGCCAGCAGCCAAGGCCGGGACAGGATCTCCTACGAG. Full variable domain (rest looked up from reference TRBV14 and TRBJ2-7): EAGVTQFPSHSVIEKGQTVTLRCDPISGHDNLYWYRRVMGKEIKFLLHFVKESKQDESGMPNNRFLAERTGGTYSTLKVQPAELEDSGVYFCASSQGRDRISYEQYFGPGTRLTVT.